The subject of this entry is one T cell receptor beta chain. Trimming cost V 7 bases and J 0 bases, with 19 bases left between them. Germline V gives CDR1 SGHRS, CDR2 YFSETQ. The CDR3 extends over 16 amino acids. Generated by immunoSEQ multiplex PCR, the TCRdb table keeps only in-frame clones and is missing some. The profile shows hundreds of thousands of clones, roughly 86% of them singletons. This sample stems from a study of shared T cell receptors in the human thymus. This sample also belongs to another study, concerning human thymus T cells. This second study notes: Thymus specimens were resections from corrective heart surgery.

The chain uses TRBV5-1 and TRBJ1-1, with a possible D match to TRBD1 (5 bases). This TCR was recovered from a boy younger than two with a congenital heart defect. The specimen was thymocytes. CDR3 loop: CASRGGADGVNTEAFF. For the CDR3, the DNA is TGCGCCAGCCGTGGAGGGGCGGATGGTGTGAACACTGAAGCTTTCTTT.